This T cell receptor beta chain was captured by sequencing in a study of control samples from healthy donors and cancer patients. Repertoires were generated with immunoSEQ multiplex PCR, while TCRdb's copy carries only in-frame clones and drops some. The profile shows some 140,000 clones, about nine tenths of them singletons. The length of the CDR3 is 12 residues. The germline V and J ends were trimmed by 5 bases and 3 bases, with 8 bases remaining between them. Germline V gene data show CDR1 as WSHSY and CDR2 as SAAADI. The clonotype was recovered from a man between 45 and 60 years old with head and neck cancer. Input material: PBMCs. The chain links TRBV10-2 to TRBJ2-7; possibly TRBD2 for D (6 bases). The CDR3 DNA is TGCGCCAGCAGTTTGGGACTCTACGAGCAGTACTTC. It yields the protein CASSLGLYEQYF.